This T cell receptor (beta chain) was sequenced in a study of control samples from healthy donors and cancer patients. Generated by immunoSEQ multiplex PCR, the TCRdb table keeps only in-frame clones and is missing some. This sample has about 140,000 clones, with more than 85% found just once. The table lists this clone with a few counts. The receptor was derived from a woman aged 30 to 39 in good health. Source material: blood.

CDR3 DNA: TGTGCCAGCAGCCTCGACAGAGACAATGAGCAGTTCTTC. It yields the protein CASSLDRDNEQFF. The gene calls are TRBV7-9 and TRBJ2-1; TRBD1 might be the D (5 bases). V lost 5 bases, J lost 5 bases, and 10 bases lay in between. Per germline, CDR1 SEHNR and CDR2 FQNEAQ (reference sequence). The CDR3 consists of 13 residues.